What follows is one TCR beta chain and its context. Its ends do not fully match the called genes, so a read error is possible. Sample-barcoded 5' priming and a J-beta primer mix drove a second PCR of 7 to 11 cycles. TCRdb re-called the 5' RACE reads through MiXCR, storing one row per CDR3 protein. The table includes more than 1.4 million distinct CDR3 sequences, roughly 40% detected once. This sample was taken from a study of blood T cells in healthy people across ages. This CDR3 has 15 amino acids. Germline CDR1 and CDR2: SGHRS and YFSETQ. The specimen was blood. This TCR derives from a young woman in good health. The chain recombines TRBV5-1 with TRBJ1-6; D remains unclear. The CDR3, as DNA: TGCGCCAGCAGCTTGGACATTACTTATAATTCACCCCCCCACTTT. Its translation is CASSLDITYNSPPHF.